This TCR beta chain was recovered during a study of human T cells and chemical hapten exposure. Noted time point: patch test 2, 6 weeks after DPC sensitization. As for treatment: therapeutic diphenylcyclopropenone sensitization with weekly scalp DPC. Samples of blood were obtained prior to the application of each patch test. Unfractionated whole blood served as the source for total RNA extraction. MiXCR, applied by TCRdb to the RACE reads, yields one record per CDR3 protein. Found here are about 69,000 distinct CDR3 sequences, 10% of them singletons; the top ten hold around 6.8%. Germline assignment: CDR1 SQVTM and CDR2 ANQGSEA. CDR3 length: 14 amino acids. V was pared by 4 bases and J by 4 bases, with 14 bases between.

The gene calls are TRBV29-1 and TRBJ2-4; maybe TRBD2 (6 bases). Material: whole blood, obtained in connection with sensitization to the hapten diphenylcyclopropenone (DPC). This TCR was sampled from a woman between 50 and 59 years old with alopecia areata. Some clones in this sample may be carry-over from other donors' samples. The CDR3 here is CSVGTETSKNIQYF. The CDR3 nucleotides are TGCAGCGTTGGGACTGAGACTAGTAAAAACATTCAGTACTTC.